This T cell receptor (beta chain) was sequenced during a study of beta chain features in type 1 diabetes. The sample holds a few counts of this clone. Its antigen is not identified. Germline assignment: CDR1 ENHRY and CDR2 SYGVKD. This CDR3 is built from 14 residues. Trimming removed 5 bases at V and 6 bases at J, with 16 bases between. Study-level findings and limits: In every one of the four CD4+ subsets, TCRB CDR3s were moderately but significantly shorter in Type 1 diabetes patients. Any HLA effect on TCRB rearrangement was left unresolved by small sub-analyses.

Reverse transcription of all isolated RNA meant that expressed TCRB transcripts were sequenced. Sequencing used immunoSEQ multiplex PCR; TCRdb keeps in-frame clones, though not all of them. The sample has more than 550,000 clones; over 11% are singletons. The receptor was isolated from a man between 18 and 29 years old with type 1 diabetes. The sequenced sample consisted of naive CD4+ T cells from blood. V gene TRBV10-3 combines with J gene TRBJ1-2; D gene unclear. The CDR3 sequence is CAISRSNSIDGYTF. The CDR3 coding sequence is TGTGCCATCAGTCGATCGAACAGTATCGATGGCTACACCTTC.